This T cell receptor beta chain was observed in a study of shared clonotypes between healthy human individuals. Findings and caveats of the study: Depth of sequencing was expected to influence donor clonotype sharing.

V shed 1 base, J shed 11 bases, and the junction held 5 bases outside the gene matches. Per the germline V gene, CDR1 is GTSNPN and CDR2 is SVGIG (reference sequence). CDR3 length: 13 amino acids. Sorted subsets were amplified in replicate PCRs using around 0.2 ug DNA, 25,000 to 30,000 T cell genomes. TCRdb's copy holds only in-frame clones and misses some; the assay was immunoSEQ multiplex PCR. Among 2 million to 3 million clones, approximately 94% were seen once, and the ten largest hold around 0.37%. A note on this clone: Its antigen remains unknown.

The specimen was naive CD4+ T cells from PBMCs. Regarding subset: CD45RA+ positively selected. The chain joins TRBV30 to TRBJ1-1, with 12 nucleotides matching TRBD1. This sequence originates from a man aged 18 to 29 in good health. Some clones in this sample may be carry-over from other donors' samples. The CDR3 loop reads CAWSGGQGAQAFF. The CDR3 region has the DNA TGTGCCTGGAGTGGGGGACAGGGGGCGCAGGCTTTCTTT.